The 10 T cell receptor beta chains in this list originate from one sample, sequenced in a study of blood T cell repertoires in COVID-19. Repertoires were generated with immunoSEQ multiplex PCR, while TCRdb's copy carries only in-frame clones and drops some. The repertoire holds 470,000 or so clones, with 87% as singletons. Input material: PBMCs or T cells enriched from blood (not recorded which). The receptors were sampled from a young woman with acute COVID-19.

The J gene is TRBJ1-4, the V gene TRBV19; D is possibly TRBD1 (6 bases). Germline assignment: CDR1 LNHDA and CDR2 SQIVND (reference sequence). V was cut by 8 bases and J by 12 bases, with 19 bases left in between. This CDR3 is 13 amino acids long. CDR3 residues: CASSPDRSIQLFF. CDR3 in DNA: TGTGCCAGTTCCCCGGACAGATCCATCCAACTGTTTTTT.

The chain is built from TRBV3-1 (or the pseudogene TRBV3-2) and TRBJ1-5, with 9 bases identical to TRBD1. CDR1 and CDR2 (germline): LGHDT, YNNKEL (reference sequence). V lost 4 bases, J lost 7 bases, and 5 bases stayed unmatched. The CDR3 totals 14 residues. CDR3 sequence reads: CASSPGTGSQPQHF. CDR3 coding DNA: TGTGCCAGCAGCCCCGGGACAGGGAGCCAGCCCCAGCATTTT.

This chain connects TRBV11-2 to TRBJ1-5; TRBD1 agrees at 8 bases. This CDR3 is 14 amino acids long. Germline V gives CDR1 SGHAT, CDR2 FQNNGV. After removal of 5 bases from V and 7 bases from J, the junction contained 7 bases not matched to a gene. The CDR3 DNA sequence: TGTGCCAGCAGCCTGGACAGGGCGGGACAGCCCCAGCATTTT. Translated: CASSLDRAGQPQHF.

V and J are TRBV27 and TRBJ2-5; D possibly corresponds to TRBD2 (6 bases). The CDR3 totals 13 residues. Trimming removed 3 bases at V and 5 bases at J, with 10 bases between. Germline CDR1 and CDR2: MNHEY and SMNVEV (reference sequence). The CDR3 DNA reads as TGTGCCAGCAGTTTTTCGGGAGAGGAGACCCAGTACTTC. This gives the protein CASSFSGEETQYF.

V usage is TRBV19 and J usage is TRBJ1-1; D is uncertain. Germline lookup yields CDR1 LNHDA and CDR2 SQIVND (reference sequence). The CDR3 totals 17 residues. Trimming pared 4 bases from V and 5 bases from J, leaving 23 bases between. The DNA of the CDR3 is TGTGCCAGTAGTAACCCCGTCGGGATCAACTATCGGACTGAAGCTTTCTTT. Its translation: CASSNPVGINYRTEAFF.

V is TRBV3-1 (or the pseudogene TRBV3-2) and J is TRBJ1-1; D uncertain. V dropped 0 bases and J dropped 3 bases, with 8 bases sitting between them. The CDR3 spans 14 residues. Germline V lookup: CDR1 LGHDT, CDR2 YNNKEL (reference sequence). CDR3 sequence: CASSQELRDTEAFF. For the CDR3, the DNA is TGTGCCAGCAGCCAAGAATTGAGAGACACTGAAGCTTTCTTT.

This clone appeared a few times. The chain combines TRBV9 with TRBJ1-5; D remains unclear. The CDR3 loop spans 13 amino acids. Trimming pared 0 bases from V and 6 bases from J, leaving 7 bases between. The V gene's germline CDR1 is SGDLS and CDR2 YYNGEE. CDR3 protein: CASSVAGGQPQHF. CDR3 nucleotide sequence: TGTGCCAGCAGCGTAGCAGGTGGTCAGCCCCAGCATTTT.

The rearrangement links TRBV7-2 to TRBJ2-1; 11 positions match TRBD2. The CDR3 extends over 18 amino acids. Germline V lookup: CDR1 SGHTA, CDR2 FQGNSA. J was trimmed by 1 base and V by 3 bases; bases with no gene match: 8. In nucleotides, the CDR3 is TGTGCCAGCAGCTTGAAACTAGCGGGAGTAGGGTCCTACAATGAGCAGTTCTTC. This sequence encodes CASSLKLAGVGSYNEQFF.

The chain carries TRBV4-1 and TRBJ1-1, with no clear D. Germline-derived CDR1 and CDR2 are MGHRA and YSYEKL. Trimming took 4 bases from V and 5 from J, leaving 14 bases between them. This CDR3 spans 14 amino acids. The DNA for the CDR3 is TGCGCCAGCAGCCTCATTGGTGCGGGGACTGAAGCTTTCTTT. As protein: CASSLIGAGTEAFF.

The chain has TRBV5-4 and TRBJ1-1; TRBD1 agrees at 10 bases. The CDR3 spans 14 residues. The germline V gene has CDR1 SGHNT and CDR2 YYREEE (reference sequence). Trimming removed 5 bases from V and 5 bases from J; junction bases left unmatched: 6. The CDR3 nucleotides read TGTGCCAGCAGTAGACAGGGGGCTCGGACTGAAGCTTTCTTT. Its translation is CASSRQGARTEAFF. The full variable domain, rest sourced from reference TRBV5-4 and TRBJ1-1, is ETGVTQSPTHLIKTRGQQVTLRCSSQSGHNTVSWYQQALGQGPQFIFQYYREEENGRGNFPPRFSGLQFPNYSSELNVNALELDDSALYLCASSRQGARTEAFFGQGTRLTVV.